Reported below is one TCR beta chain. Its antigen is undetermined. The germline V and J ends were trimmed by 6 bases and 3 bases, with 6 bases remaining between them. CDR1 MNHEY and CDR2 SMNVEV come from the germline V gene (reference sequence). The CDR3 runs 12 residues. The data originate from a study of identical twins. A template switching step contributed a universal primer site, while unique molecular identifiers were present in the cDNA. Each CDR3 protein gets one entry after TCRdb re-called the 5' RACE reads with MiXCR. The repertoire has 500,000 to 600,000 distinct CDR3 sequences, 20% to 25% of them found once; the top ten carry about 0.99%. Study results and limitations: Analyses of zero insertions could, in part, be confounded by invariant MAIT and iNKT cells. Reduced insertions were recorded for abundant cord blood beta clonotypes, with no such pattern in memory repertoires.

This same sample was also part of a study on T cells expressing NK-cell markers. That paper states: The HCMV specificity of the expanded NKG2C+ T cell clones stayed unresolved.

The chain uses TRBV27 and TRBJ2-1; D unclear. Sequenced: CD4+ T cells sorted from blood. The receptor comes from a woman under 30 in good health. The CDR3 nucleotides are TGTGCCAGCAGGCTTAGCTACAATGAGCAGTTCTTC. Its translation is CASRLSYNEQFF.